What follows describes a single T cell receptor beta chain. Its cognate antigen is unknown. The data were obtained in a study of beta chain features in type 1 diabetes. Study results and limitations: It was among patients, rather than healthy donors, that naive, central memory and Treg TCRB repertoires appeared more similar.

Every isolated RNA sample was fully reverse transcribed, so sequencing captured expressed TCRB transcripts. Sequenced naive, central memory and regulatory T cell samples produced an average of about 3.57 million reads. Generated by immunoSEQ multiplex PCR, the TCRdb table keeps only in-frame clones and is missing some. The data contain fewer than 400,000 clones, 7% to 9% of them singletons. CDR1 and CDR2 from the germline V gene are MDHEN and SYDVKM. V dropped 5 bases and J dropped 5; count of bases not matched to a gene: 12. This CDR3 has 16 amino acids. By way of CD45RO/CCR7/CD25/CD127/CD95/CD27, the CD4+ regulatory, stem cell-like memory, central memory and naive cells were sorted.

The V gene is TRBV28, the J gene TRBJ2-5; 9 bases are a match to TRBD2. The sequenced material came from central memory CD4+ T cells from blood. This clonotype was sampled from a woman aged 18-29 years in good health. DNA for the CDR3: TGTGCCAGCAGTCTCCCGCGGGCAGCGGGAGGTGAGACCCAGTACTTC. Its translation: CASSLPRAAGGETQYF.